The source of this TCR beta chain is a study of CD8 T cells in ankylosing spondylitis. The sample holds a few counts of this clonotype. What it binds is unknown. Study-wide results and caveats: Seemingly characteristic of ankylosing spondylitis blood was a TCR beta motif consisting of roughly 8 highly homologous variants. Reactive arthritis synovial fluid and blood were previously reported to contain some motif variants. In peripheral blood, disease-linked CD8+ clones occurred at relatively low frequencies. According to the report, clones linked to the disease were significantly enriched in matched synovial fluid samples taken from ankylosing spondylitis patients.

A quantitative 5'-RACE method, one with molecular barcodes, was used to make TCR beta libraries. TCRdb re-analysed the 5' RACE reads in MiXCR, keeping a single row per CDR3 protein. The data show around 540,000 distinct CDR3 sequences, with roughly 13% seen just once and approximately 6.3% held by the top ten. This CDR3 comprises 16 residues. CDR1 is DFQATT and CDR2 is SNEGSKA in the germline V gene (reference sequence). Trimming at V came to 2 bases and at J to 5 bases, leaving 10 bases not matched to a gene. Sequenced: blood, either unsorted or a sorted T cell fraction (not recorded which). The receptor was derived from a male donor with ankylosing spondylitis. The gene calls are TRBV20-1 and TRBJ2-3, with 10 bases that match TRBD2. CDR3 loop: CSARLTSGAPGDTQYF. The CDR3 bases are TGCAGTGCTAGATTAACTAGCGGGGCCCCGGGAGATACGCAGTATTTT.